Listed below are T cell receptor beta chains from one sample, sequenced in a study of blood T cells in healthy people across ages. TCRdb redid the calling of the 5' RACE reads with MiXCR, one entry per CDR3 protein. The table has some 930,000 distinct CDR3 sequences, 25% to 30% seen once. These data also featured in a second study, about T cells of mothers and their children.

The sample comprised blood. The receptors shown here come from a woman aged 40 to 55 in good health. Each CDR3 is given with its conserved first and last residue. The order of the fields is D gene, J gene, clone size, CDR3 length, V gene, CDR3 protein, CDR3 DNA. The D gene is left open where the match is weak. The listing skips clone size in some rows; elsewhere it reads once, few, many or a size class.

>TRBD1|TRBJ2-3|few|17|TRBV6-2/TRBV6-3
CASSYSTRAGGLDTQYF
TGTGCCAGCAGTTACTCGACGCGGGCAGGGGGCTTAGATACGCAGTATTTT
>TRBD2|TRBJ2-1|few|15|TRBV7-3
CASSRGLASYNEQFF
TGTGCCAGCAGCCGAGGACTAGCATCCTACAATGAGCAGTTCTTC
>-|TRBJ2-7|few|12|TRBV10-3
CAISPDSSEQYF
TGTGCCATCAGCCCGGACTCCTCGGAGCAGTACTTC
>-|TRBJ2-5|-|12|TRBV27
CASRPDRETQYF
TGTGCCAGCAGACCCGACAGAGAGACCCAGTACTTC
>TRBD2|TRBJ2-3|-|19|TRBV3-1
CASSQDLTSGDSSTDTQYF
TGTGCCAGCAGCCAAGATCTGACTAGCGGGGATTCTAGCACAGATACGCAGTATTTT
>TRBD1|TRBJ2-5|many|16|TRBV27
CASSLSYRTGGMTQYF
TGTGCCAGCAGTTTATCGTATAGGACAGGGGGCATGACCCAGTACTTC
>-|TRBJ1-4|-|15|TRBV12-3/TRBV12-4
CASSLGTTWREKLFF
TGTGCCAGCAGTTTAGGGACTACTTGGAGGGAAAAACTGTTTTTT
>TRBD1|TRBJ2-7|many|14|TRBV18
CASSPRDRDHEQYF
TGTGCCAGCTCACCAAGGGACAGGGACCACGAGCAGTACTTC
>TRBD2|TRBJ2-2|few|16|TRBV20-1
CSARVLAGGPPGELFF
TGCAGTGCTAGAGTTCTAGCGGGGGGGCCTCCCGGGGAGCTGTTTTTT
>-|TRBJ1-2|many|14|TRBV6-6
CASSYRASNYGYTF
TGTGCCAGCAGTTACCGGGCTTCTAACTATGGCTACACCTTC
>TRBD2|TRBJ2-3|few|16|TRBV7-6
CASSLGSGGAGDTQYF
TGTGCCAGCAGCTTAGGAAGCGGGGGGGCAGGAGATACGCAGTATTTT
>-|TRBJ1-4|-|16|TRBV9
CASSPGQIPANGKLFF
TGTGCCAGCAGCCCCGGACAGATACCGGCTAATGGAAAACTGTTTTTT
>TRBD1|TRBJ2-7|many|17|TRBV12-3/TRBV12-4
CASSGTGHYFSAYEQYF
TGTGCCAGCAGCGGGACAGGGCATTATTTCTCGGCCTACGAGCAGTACTTC
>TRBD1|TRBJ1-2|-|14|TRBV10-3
CAISGRTGLRGYTF
TGTGCCATCAGTGGAAGGACAGGGCTAAGAGGCTACACCTTC
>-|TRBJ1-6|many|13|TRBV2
CASSEYGDSPLHF
TGTGCCAGCAGTGAATATGGGGATTCACCCCTCCACTTT
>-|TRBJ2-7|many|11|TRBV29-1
CSVAQAHEQYF
TGCAGCGTTGCACAGGCCCACGAGCAGTACTTC
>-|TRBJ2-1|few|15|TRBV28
CASKFWDTAYNEQFF
TGTGCCAGCAAGTTTTGGGACACGGCGTACAATGAGCAGTTCTTC
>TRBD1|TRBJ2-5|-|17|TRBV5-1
CVSSPLPQGAPQETQYF
TGCGTCAGCAGCCCCCTCCCACAGGGGGCCCCACAAGAGACCCAGTACTTC
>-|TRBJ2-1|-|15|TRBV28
CASSPLRSEYNEQFF
TGTGCCAGCAGTCCACTTCGGAGCGAATACAATGAGCAGTTCTTC
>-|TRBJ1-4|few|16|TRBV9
CASSVAVQAGGEKLFF
TGTGCCAGCAGCGTAGCGGTCCAGGCCGGAGGTGAAAAACTGTTTTTT
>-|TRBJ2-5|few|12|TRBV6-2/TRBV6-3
CASSYGKETQYF
TGTGCCAGCAGTTACGGGAAAGAGACCCAGTACTTC
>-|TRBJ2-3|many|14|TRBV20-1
CSAIDRRRTDTQYF
TGCAGTGCTATTGACAGGAGACGCACAGATACGCAGTATTTT